What follows are 9 T cell receptor beta chains derived from one specimen sequenced in a study of cytomegalovirus exposure and HLA in healthy donors (dated by TCRdb to the late 2010s). Library method: the immunoSEQ multiplex PCR assay. A mixture of 60 forward primers for TCR Vbeta segments and 13 reverse primers for TCR Jbeta segments was used in the multiplex PCR. Not all clones reach the TCRdb copy of this immuneACCESS table, which keeps in-frame sequences only. Checked studies attribute under half of the gap to unresolved V genes and leave the rest unexplained. For this sample the table gives 150,000 to 200,000 clones, of which 76% were detected only once. Under 2% of the sample comes from the top ten. What was sequenced was PBMCs. These receptors all stem from a man younger than 35 in good health and CMV-seronegative.

The genes are TRBV6-1 and TRBJ2-3; tentative D call: TRBD2 (6 bases). The CDR3 covers 11 residues. V was shortened by 6 bases and J by 5 bases, with 6 bases between the two germline ends. Per the germline V gene, CDR1 is MNHNS and CDR2 is SASEGT. The CDR3 spells CASREGDTQYF. In nucleotides, the CDR3 is TGTGCCAGCAGGGAGGGAGATACGCAGTATTTT.

The chain recombines TRBV2 with TRBJ2-1; TRBD1 matches at 7 bases. CDR1 SNHLY and CDR2 FYNNEI come from the germline V gene. The ends lost 6 bases at V and 8 bases at J; junction bases unmatched: 7. The CDR3 runs 13 residues. The CDR3 DNA sequence: TGTGCCAGCAGGGCAAGTGACAGGGATGAGCAGTTCTTC. Amino acids: CASRASDRDEQFF.

There are a few counts of this clone. The genes are TRBV5-4 and TRBJ2-7, with D possibly matching TRBD1 (6 bases). V was trimmed by 0 bases and J by 7 bases, leaving 14 bases between them. The CDR3 runs 14 residues. The germline gives CDR1 SGHNT, CDR2 YYREEE (reference sequence). CDR3 sequence: CASSLDSGVGEQYF. The CDR3 DNA follows: TGTGCCAGCAGCTTGGATTCAGGGGTGGGGGAGCAGTACTTC.

V usage is TRBV9 and J usage is TRBJ2-2, with 7 bases that match TRBD2. This CDR3 comprises 15 residues. Germline values: CDR1 SGDLS, CDR2 YYNGEE. Trimming cost V 7 bases and J 1 base; bases outside gene matches: 7. The CDR3 sequence is CASGGRGKNTGELFF. The CDR3 nucleotides read TGTGCCAGCGGAGGGCGGGGGAAGAACACCGGGGAGCTGTTTTTT.

The CDR3 reads CASSRDSASNEQFF. For the CDR3, the DNA is TGTGCCAGCAGCAGGGACTCGGCGAGCAATGAGCAGTTCTTC. This chain connects TRBV7-8 to TRBJ2-1; D possibly corresponds to TRBD2 (6 bases). The V end lost 5 bases, the J end lost 6 bases, and 14 bases lay between the germline ends. Germline V gene data show CDR1 as SGHVS and CDR2 as FQNEAQ. The CDR3 spans 14 residues. The variable domain in full, with the rest retrieved from reference TRBV7-8 and TRBJ2-1, is GAGVSQSPRYKVAKRGQDVALRCDPISGHVSLFWYQQALGQGPEFLTYFQNEAQLDKSGLPSDRFFAERPEGSVSTLKIQRTQQEDSAVYLCASSRDSASNEQFFGPGTRLTVL.

This clone was observed once. V usage is TRBV7-9 and J usage is TRBJ1-1; TRBD1 agrees at 12 bases. The CDR3 totals 17 residues. After removal of 4 bases from V and 1 base from J, the junction contained 7 bases not matched to a gene. The germline CDR1 and CDR2 sequences are SEHNR and FQNEAQ (reference sequence). In DNA, the CDR3 is TGTGCCAGCAGCTATGGGACAGGGGGCGAGGGGAACACTGAAGCTTTCTTT. It specifies CASSYGTGGEGNTEAFF.

The chain is built from TRBV5-1 and TRBJ1-1; possibly TRBD1 for D (6 bases). V lost 4 bases to trimming and J lost 4 bases, with 17 bases between them. This CDR3 comprises 15 residues. The V gene's germline CDR1 is SGHRS and CDR2 YFSETQ. CDR3 bases: TGCGCCAGCAGCCACAGGGAAGTTTCCGTCACTGAAGCTTTCTTT. It specifies CASSHREVSVTEAFF.

Only one count was recorded for this clone. V and J are TRBV5-8 and TRBJ2-1; D uncertain. CDR3 length equals 13 residues. The ends were cut back, 2 bases at V and 3 bases at J, with 6 bases in the middle. Per germline, CDR1 SGHTS and CDR2 YDEGEE. CDR3 sequence reads: CASSLYSYNEQFF. Here the CDR3 DNA reads TGTGCCAGCAGCTTATACAGCTACAATGAGCAGTTCTTC.

The chain joins TRBV23-1 to TRBJ2-1; D uncertain. TRBV23-1 is assigned to the ORF class and has an uncertain function. The CDR3 is 18 amino acids. V gave up 3 bases and J gave up 0 bases, with 18 bases separating them. The CDR3 DNA sequence: TGCGCCAGCAGTCAGCCAGACCCGCTACCTAGCTCCTACAATGAGCAGTTCTTC. It specifies CASSQPDPLPSSYNEQFF.